The next 10 T cell receptor beta chains were all read from a single sample in a study of blood T cell repertoires in COVID-19. TCRdb's table, derived via immunoSEQ multiplex PCR, lists solely in-frame clones and lacks some. The sample holds over 90,000 clones, around nine tenths seen once. Specimen: peripheral blood. These TCRs come from a man older than 75 with acute or convalescent COVID-19.

The CDR3 sequence: CASSLGTHSSYEQYF. In DNA form, the CDR3 reads TGTGCCAGCAGCCTCGGGACTCATAGCTCCTACGAGCAGTACTTC. The rearrangement links TRBV7-6 to TRBJ2-7; D possibly corresponds to TRBD2 (6 bases). The CDR3 totals 15 residues. Per germline, CDR1 SGHVS and CDR2 FNYEAQ. The ends were cut back, 5 bases at V and 0 bases at J, with 14 bases in the middle. Complete variable domain (other parts from reference TRBV7-6 and TRBJ2-7): GAGVSQSPRYKVTKRGQDVALRCDPISGHVSLYWYRQALGQGPEFLTYFNYEAQQDKSGLPNDRFSAERPEGSISTLTIQRTEQRDSAMYRCASSLGTHSSYEQYFGPGTRLTVT.

This chain uses TRBV5-5 with TRBJ1-3, with D tentatively TRBD1 (6 bases). This CDR3 spans 17 amino acids. V lost 0 bases and J 1 base, leaving 14 bases between the germline ends. CDR1 SGHKS and CDR2 YYEKEE come from the germline V gene (reference sequence). In DNA, the CDR3 is TGTGCCAGCAGCTTGGCCCCCGGACAGAGATCTGGAAACACCATATATTTT. Translation: CASSLAPGQRSGNTIYF.

The V and J genes are TRBV6-6 and TRBJ1-1; possibly TRBD1 for D (6 bases). Germline V gene sequence: CDR1 MNHNY, CDR2 SVGAGI (reference sequence). CDR3 length equals 14 residues. Trimming took off 2 bases at V and 3 bases at J, with 10 bases between the two ends. The DNA for the CDR3 is TGTGCCAGCAGTTACAGTCCAGGGGACACTGAAGCTTTCTTT. Translation gives CASSYSPGDTEAFF.

This clone turned up a few times. The rearrangement uses TRBV6-1 and TRBJ2-2; D uncertain. V was pared by 1 base and J by 6 bases, with 6 bases between. The CDR3 runs 13 residues. Per the germline V gene, CDR1 is MNHNS and CDR2 is SASEGT. The CDR3 sequence: CASSEGGAGELFF. CDR3 DNA: TGTGCCAGCAGTGAAGGAGGAGCCGGGGAGCTGTTTTTT.

This sequence joins TRBV28 and TRBJ1-6, with D unresolved. Germline CDR1 and CDR2: MDHEN and SYDVKM. Trimming removed 7 bases from V and 7 bases from J, with 11 bases in between. The CDR3 has 13 amino acids. The DNA of the CDR3 is TGTGCCAGCACTACTGTGGTAAATTCACCCCTCCACTTT. Translation: CASTTVVNSPLHF.

This chain uses TRBV9 with TRBJ2-2, with 7 bases aligning to TRBD1. This CDR3 is built from 14 residues. Germline lookup yields CDR1 SGDLS and CDR2 YYNGEE. Trimming at V came to 5 bases and at J to 7 bases, leaving 8 bases not matched to a gene. CDR3 DNA: TGTGCCAGCAGTGGGACAAGGGACAGCGGGGAGCTGTTTTTT. It codes for CASSGTRDSGELFF.

The chain combines TRBV19 with TRBJ2-2, with TRBD1 as a possible D gene (6 bases). V gave up 3 bases and J gave up 4 bases, with 15 bases separating them. There are 16 residues in the CDR3. The germline V gene encodes CDR1 LNHDA and CDR2 SQIVND (reference sequence). The CDR3 spells CASSIPTGMTTGELFF. In DNA form, the CDR3 reads TGTGCCAGTAGTATCCCCACAGGGATGACCACCGGGGAGCTGTTTTTT.

This clone occurred a few times. The genes are TRBV6-2 or TRBV6-3 and TRBJ1-2; 7 positions match TRBD1. The germline CDR1 and CDR2 sequences are MNHEY and SVGEGT. The CDR3 spans 13 residues. Trimming cost V 7 bases and J 2 bases; bases outside gene matches: 4. The CDR3 region is CASTPDRNYGYTF. Here the CDR3 DNA reads TGTGCCAGCACCCCGGACAGGAACTATGGCTACACCTTC.

J is TRBJ1-6 and V is TRBV14; 8 bases are a match to TRBD1. In germline, CDR1 is SGHDN, CDR2 FVKESK. Unmatched junction bases numbered 8, after V lost 0 bases and J lost 7 bases. The CDR3 length is 17 residues. Here the CDR3 DNA reads TGTGCCAGCAGCCAAGATTCGACAGGGGTACGGAATTCACCCCTCCACTTT. Translating it yields CASSQDSTGVRNSPLHF. Variable domain in full (rest from reference TRBV14 and TRBJ1-6): EAGVTQFPSHSVIEKGQTVTLRCDPISGHDNLYWYRRVMGKEIKFLLHFVKESKQDESGMPNNRFLAERTGGTYSTLKVQPAELEDSGVYFCASSQDSTGVRNSPLHFGNGTRLTVT.

CDR3 loop: CASSLDTPPGEQFF. The DNA for the CDR3 is TGTGCCAGCAGCTTAGATACCCCCCCGGGGGAGCAGTTCTTC. V gene TRBV7-3 combines with J gene TRBJ2-1, with a tentative D call TRBD2 (5 bases). The CDR3 sequence is 14 residues long. Trimming cost V 2 bases and J 10 bases, with 15 bases left between them. Germline V gives CDR1 SGHTA, CDR2 FQGTGA.